The clone carrying this T cell receptor beta chain occurred once. What it binds is not known. The data were produced by immunoSEQ multiplex PCR, yet TCRdb's version contains in-frame clones alone and is incomplete. The sample carries about 67,000 clones, 70% to 80% recorded once. The germline V gene encodes CDR1 MNHEY and CDR2 SVGAGI. V was pared by 9 bases and J by 4 bases, with 22 bases between. The CDR3 runs to 15 residues. All patients were mismatch repair deficient, assessed by either PCR or immunohistochemistry. The data were taken from a study of PD-1 blockade in mismatch repair-deficient tumors. Study-wide context: Patients had 12 mismatch repair-deficient cancer types and were previously treated and progressing. Regarding the study as a whole: Tumor-resident clones, often absent from pretreatment blood, expanded after pembrolizumab and then contracted.

Sequencing used peripheral blood, obtained 2 weeks after starting pembrolizumab. This clonotype was sampled from an adult with mismatch repair-deficient cancer. The V and J genes are TRBV6-5 and TRBJ2-7; TRBD1 or TRBD2 may be the D gene (5 bases each). As DNA, the CDR3 is TGTGCCAGGGGGGAGACCGGGCAAAGGTCATACGAGCAGTACTTC. This codes for CARGETGQRSYEQYF.